This TCR beta chain was recorded in a study of T cell responses to AZD1222 COVID-19 vaccine. V lost 5 bases and J lost 1, with 13 bases in between. The CDR3 runs to 14 residues. The study, taken as a whole, reports: At baseline, just six or seven AZD1222 recipients tested seropositive. Distributed over spike, vaccine-associated CD4 TCRs predominated at 160-218 and 743-854.

This clone has a single count. Its antigen remains unknown. Clones were sequenced by immunoSEQ multiplex PCR, and TCRdb holds only the in-frame ones, with some missing. The sample carries fewer than 200,000 clones, roughly 92% recorded once. Second-dose groups at about 4 or about 12 weeks were pooled. This chain uses TRBV5-3 with TRBJ2-7, with D perhaps matching TRBD2 (5 bases). TRBV5-3 is recorded as an ORF, its role being uncertain. This clonotype was sampled from an adult who received the AZD1222 COVID-19 vaccine. The sample consisted of peripheral blood, taken 28 days after the second AZD1222 dose. CDR3 DNA: TGTGCCAGAAGACCTGACTATGGGTCCTACGAGCAGTACTTC. This sequence encodes CARRPDYGSYEQYF.